The entry below describes one TCR beta chain. Its target is not known. The sample originates from a study of response to subunit inactivated influenza vaccine. Points from the study as a whole: Only a handful of new T cells, the authors suggested, are recruited with each seasonal influenza vaccination.

Germline values: CDR1 SGHDN, CDR2 FVKESK. This CDR3 is built from 16 residues. V gave up 1 base and J gave up 4 bases; unmatched junction bases: 6. TCRdb ran MiXCR on the RT-PCR reads and lists one entry per CDR3 protein. The sample contains around 540,000 distinct CDR3 sequences, roughly 12% of which appear only once. The sequencing here drew on PBMCs from blood, taken on the day of vaccination. The chain combines TRBV14 with TRBJ2-2, with 7 nucleotides matching TRBD1. The clonotype comes from a man aged 50 to 59 who received an inactivated influenza vaccine. Written as DNA, the CDR3 is TGTGCCAGCAGCCAAGGCCGGGACAGCCGCACCGGGGAGCTGTTTTTT. Amino acid sequence: CASSQGRDSRTGELFF.